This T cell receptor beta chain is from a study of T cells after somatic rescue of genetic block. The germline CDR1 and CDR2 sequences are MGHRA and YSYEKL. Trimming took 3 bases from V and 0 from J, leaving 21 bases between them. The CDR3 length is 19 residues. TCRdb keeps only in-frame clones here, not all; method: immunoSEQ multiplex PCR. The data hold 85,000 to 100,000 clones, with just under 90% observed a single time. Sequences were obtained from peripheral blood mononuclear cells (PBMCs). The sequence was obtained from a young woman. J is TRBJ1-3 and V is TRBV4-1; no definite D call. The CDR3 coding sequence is TGCGCCAGCAGCCAGATTATCAGTGGGCCCGTCCTCTCTGGAAACACCATATATTTT. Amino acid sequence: CASSQIISGPVLSGNTIYF.